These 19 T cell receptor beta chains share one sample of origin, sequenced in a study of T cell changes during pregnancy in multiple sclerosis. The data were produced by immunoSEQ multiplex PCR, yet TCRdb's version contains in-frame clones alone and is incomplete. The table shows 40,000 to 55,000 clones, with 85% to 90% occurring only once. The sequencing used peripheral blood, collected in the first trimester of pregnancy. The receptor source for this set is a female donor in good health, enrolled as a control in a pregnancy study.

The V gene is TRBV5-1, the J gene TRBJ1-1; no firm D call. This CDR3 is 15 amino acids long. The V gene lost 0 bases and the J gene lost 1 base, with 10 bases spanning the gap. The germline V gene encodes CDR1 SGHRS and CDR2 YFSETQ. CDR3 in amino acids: CASSLGSLGNTEAFF. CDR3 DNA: TGCGCCAGCAGCTTGGGATCCCTAGGGAACACTGAAGCTTTCTTT.

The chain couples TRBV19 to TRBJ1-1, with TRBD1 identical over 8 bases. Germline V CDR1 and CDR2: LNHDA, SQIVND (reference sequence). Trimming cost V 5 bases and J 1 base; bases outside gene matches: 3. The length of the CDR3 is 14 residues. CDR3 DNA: TGTGCCAGTAGTTACGGGACAGGGAACACTGAAGCTTTCTTT. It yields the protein CASSYGTGNTEAFF.

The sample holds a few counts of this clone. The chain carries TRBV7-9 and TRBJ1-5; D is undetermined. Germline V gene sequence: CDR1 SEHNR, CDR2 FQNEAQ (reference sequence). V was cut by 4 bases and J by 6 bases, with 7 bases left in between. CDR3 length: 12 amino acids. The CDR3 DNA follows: TGTGCCAGCAGCTCCATTTCTCAGCCCCAGCATTTT. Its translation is CASSSISQPQHF.

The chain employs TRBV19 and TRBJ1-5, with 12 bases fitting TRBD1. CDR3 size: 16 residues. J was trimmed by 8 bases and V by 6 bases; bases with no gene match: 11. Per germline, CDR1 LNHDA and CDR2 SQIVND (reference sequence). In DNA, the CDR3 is TGTGCCAGTAGGAGGGCCGGGACAGGGGGCGAAGAGCCCCAGCATTTT. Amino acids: CASRRAGTGGEEPQHF.

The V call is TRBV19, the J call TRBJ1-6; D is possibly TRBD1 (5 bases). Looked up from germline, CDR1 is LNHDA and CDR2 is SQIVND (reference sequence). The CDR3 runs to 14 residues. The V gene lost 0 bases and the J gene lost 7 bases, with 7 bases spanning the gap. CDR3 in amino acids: CASSIDRANSPLHF. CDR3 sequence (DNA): TGTGCCAGTAGTATAGACAGGGCCAATTCACCCCTCCACTTT.

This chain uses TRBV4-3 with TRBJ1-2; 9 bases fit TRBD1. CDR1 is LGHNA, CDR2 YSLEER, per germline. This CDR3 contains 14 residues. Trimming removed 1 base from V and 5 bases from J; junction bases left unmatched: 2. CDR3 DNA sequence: TGCGCCAGCAGCCAAGCCGACAGGGGGTATGGCTACACCTTC. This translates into CASSQADRGYGYTF.

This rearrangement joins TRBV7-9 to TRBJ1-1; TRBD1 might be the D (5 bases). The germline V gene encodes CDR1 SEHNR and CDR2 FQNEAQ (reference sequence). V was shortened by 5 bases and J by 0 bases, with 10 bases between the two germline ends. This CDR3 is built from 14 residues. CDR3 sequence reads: CASSRQGMNTEAFF. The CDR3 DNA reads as TGTGCCAGCAGCCGTCAGGGAATGAACACTGAAGCTTTCTTT.

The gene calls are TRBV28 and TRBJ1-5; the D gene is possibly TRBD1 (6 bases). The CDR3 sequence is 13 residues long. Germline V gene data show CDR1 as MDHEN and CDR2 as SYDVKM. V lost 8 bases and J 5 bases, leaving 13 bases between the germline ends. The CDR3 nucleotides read TGTGCCAGCGGTACAGGGTGGGATCAGCCCCAGCATTTT. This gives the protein CASGTGWDQPQHF.

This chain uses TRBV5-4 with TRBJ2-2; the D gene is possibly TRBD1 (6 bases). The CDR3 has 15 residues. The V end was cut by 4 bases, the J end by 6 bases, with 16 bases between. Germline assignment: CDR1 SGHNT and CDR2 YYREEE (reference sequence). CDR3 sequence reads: CASSDPRGQSGELFF. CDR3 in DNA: TGTGCCAGCAGCGACCCACGAGGACAGTCCGGGGAGCTGTTTTTT.

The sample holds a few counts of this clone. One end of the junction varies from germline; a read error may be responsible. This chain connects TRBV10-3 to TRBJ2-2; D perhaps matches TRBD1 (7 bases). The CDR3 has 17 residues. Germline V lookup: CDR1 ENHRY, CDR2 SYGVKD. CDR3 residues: CGAGTASFHANTGELFF. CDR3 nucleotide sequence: TGCGGGGCGGGGACAGCCTCATTTCACGCGAACACCGGGGAGCTGTTTTTT.

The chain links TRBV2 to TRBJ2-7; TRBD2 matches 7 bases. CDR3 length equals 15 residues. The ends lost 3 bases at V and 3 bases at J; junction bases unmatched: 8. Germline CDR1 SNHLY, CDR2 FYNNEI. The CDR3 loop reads CASSEGLNGLYEQYF. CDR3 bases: TGTGCCAGCAGTGAGGGACTAAATGGGCTCTACGAGCAGTACTTC.

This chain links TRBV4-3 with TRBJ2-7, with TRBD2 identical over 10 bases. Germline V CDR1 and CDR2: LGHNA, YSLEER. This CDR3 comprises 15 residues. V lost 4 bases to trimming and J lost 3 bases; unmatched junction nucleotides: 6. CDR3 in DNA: TGCGCCAGCAGCCCCGTAGCGGGAGGTGTCTACGAGCAGTACTTC. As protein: CASSPVAGGVYEQYF.

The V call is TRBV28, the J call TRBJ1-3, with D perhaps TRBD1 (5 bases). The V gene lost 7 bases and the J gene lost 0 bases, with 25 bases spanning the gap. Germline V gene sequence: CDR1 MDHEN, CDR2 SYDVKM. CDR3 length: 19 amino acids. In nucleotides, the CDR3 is TGTGCCAGCACCGTTGCCCCCCTTGGTCAGGGCGTCTCTGGAAACACCATATATTTT. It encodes CASTVAPLGQGVSGNTIYF.

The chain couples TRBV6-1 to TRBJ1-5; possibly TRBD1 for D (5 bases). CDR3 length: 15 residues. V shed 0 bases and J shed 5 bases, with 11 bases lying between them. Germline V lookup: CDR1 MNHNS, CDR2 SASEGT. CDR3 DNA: TGTGCCAGCAGTGAAGCTCTGGGGGGGGATCAGCCCCAGCATTTT. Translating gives CASSEALGGDQPQHF.

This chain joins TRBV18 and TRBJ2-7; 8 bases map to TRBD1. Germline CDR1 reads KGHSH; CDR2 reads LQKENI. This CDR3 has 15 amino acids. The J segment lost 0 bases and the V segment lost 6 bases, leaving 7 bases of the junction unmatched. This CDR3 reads CASSQGQALSYEQYF. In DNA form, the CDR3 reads TGTGCCAGCTCCCAGGGACAGGCGCTCTCCTACGAGCAGTACTTC.

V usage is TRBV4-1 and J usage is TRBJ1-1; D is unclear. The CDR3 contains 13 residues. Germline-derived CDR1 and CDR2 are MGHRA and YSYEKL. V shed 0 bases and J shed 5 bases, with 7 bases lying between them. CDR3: CASSQERGTEAFF. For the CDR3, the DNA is TGCGCCAGCAGCCAAGAACGAGGGACTGAAGCTTTCTTT.

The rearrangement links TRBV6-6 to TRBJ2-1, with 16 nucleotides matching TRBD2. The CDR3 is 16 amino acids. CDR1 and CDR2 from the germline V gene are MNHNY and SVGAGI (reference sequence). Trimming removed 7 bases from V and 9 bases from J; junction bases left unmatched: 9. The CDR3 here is CASTGTSGGVIGEQFF. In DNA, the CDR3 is TGTGCCAGCACCGGGACTAGCGGGGGGGTAATTGGTGAGCAGTTCTTC.

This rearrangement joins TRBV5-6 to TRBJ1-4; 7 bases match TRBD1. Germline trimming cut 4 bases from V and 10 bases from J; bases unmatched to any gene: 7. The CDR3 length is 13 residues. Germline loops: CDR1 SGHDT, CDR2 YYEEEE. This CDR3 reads CASSVDRRGKLFF. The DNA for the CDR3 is TGTGCCAGCAGCGTGGACAGGCGGGGAAAACTGTTTTTT.

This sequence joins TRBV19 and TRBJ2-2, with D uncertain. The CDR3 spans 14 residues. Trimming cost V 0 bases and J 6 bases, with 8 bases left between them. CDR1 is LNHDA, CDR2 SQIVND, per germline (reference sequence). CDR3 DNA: TGTGCCAGTAGTATAGAGCGCAGGTCCGGGGAGCTGTTTTTT. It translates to CASSIERRSGELFF.